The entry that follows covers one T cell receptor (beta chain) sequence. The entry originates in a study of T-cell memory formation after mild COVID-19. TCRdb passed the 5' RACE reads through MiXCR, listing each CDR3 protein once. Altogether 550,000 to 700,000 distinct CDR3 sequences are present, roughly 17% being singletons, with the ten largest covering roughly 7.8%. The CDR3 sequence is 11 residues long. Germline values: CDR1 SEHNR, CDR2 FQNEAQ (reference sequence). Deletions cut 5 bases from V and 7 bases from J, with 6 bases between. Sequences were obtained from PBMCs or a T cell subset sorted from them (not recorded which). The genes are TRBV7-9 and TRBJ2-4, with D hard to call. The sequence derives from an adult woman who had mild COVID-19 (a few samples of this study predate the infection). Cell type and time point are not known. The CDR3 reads CASSPTNIQYF. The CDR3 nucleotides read TGTGCCAGCAGCCCGACCAACATTCAGTACTTC.